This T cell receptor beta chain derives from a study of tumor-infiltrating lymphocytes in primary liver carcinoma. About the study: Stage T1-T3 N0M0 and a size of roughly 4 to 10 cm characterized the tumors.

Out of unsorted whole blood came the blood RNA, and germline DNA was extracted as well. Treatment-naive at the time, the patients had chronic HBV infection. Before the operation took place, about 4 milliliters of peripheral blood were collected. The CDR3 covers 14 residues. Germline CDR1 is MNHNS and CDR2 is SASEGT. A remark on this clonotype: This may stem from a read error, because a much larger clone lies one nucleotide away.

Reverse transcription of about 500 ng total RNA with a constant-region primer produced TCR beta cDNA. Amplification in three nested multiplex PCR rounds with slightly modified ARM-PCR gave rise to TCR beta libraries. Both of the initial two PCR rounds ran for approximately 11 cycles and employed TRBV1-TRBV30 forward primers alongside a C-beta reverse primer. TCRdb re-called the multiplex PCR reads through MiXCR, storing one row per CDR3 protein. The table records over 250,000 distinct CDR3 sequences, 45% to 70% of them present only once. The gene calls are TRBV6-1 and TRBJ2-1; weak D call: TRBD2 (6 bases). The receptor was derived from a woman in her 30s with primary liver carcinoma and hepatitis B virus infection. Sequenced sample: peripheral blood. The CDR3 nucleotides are TGTGCCAGCAGTGTGGACGGGAGATACAATGGGCAGTTCTTC. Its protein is CASSVDGRYNGQFF.